The entry that follows covers one T cell receptor beta chain sequence. In the authors' methods: Amplification of reference gene primers was used by the study to estimate nucleated cell counts. Using immunoSEQ multiplex PCR, the repertoire was profiled, and TCRdb retains in-frame clones only, with some absent. That table gives V, J and clone size, and the DNA gave D and trimming. The profile covers approximately 94,000 clones, with about 80% appearing a single time and about 12% taken by the ten largest. V lost 1 base, J lost 4 bases, and 13 bases lay in between. The CDR3 loop spans 15 amino acids. CDR1 and CDR2 (germline): SGHTA, FQGNSA. The entry originates in a study of blood T cell repertoires in COVID-19. Study details: The United States, Italy and Spain provided the acute and convalescent COVID-19 samples.

The TCR comes from a woman in her 70s with acute or convalescent COVID-19. The sample taken for sequencing was peripheral blood. The chain joins TRBV7-2 to TRBJ1-1; D perhaps matches TRBD1 (6 bases). The CDR3 nucleotides read TGTGCCAGCAGCTTAGTGGACAGCTTGGGCACTGAAGCTTTCTTT. Translated: CASSLVDSLGTEAFF. Drawing the rest from reference TRBV7-2 and TRBJ1-1, the complete variable domain is GAGVSQSPSNKVTEKGKDVELRCDPISGHTALYWYRQSLGQGLEFLIYFQGNSAPDKSGLPSDRFSAERTGGSVSTLTIQRTQQEDSAVYLCASSLVDSLGTEAFFGQGTRLTVV.